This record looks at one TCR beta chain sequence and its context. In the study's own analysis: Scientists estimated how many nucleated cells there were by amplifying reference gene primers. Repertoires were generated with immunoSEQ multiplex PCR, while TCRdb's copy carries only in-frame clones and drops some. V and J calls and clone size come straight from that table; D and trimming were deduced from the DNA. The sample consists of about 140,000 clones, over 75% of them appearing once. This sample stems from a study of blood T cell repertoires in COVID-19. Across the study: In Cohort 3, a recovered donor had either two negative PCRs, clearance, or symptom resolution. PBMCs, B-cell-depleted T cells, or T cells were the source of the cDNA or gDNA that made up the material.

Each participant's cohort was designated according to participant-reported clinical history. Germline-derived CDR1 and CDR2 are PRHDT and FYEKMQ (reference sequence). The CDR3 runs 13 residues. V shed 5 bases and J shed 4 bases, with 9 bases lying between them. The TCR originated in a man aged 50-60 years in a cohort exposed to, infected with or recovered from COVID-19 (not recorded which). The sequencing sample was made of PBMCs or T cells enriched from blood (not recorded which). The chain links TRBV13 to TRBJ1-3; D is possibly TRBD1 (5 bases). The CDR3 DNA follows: TGTGCCAGCAGCACGGGACTGGGAAACACCATATATTTT. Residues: CASSTGLGNTIYF.